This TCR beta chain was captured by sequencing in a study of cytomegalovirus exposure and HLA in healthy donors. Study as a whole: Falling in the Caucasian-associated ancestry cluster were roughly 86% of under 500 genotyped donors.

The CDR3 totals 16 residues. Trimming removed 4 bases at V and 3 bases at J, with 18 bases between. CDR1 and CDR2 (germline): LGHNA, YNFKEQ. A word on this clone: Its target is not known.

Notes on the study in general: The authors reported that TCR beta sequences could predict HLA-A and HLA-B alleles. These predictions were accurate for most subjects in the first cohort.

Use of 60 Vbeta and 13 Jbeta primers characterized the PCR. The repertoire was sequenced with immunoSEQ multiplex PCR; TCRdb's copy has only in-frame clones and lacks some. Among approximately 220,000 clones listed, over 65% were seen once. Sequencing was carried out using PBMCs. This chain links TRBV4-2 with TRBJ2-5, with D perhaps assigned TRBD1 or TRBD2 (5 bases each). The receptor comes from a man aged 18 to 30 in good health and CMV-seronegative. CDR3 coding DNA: TGTGCCAGCAGCCGAGAGGGCCAAGGGGCAAAAGAGACCCAGTACTTC. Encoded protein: CASSREGQGAKETQYF.